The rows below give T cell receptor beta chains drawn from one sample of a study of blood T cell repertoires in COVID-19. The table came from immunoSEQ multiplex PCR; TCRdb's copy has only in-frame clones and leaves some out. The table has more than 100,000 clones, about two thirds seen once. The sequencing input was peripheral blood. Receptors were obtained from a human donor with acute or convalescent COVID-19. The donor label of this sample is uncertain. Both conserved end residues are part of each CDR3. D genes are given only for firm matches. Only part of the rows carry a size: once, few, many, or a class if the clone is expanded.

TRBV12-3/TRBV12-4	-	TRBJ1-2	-	TGTGCCAGCAGCACCCTAGGGGGAGTGGGCTACACCTTC	CASSTLGGVGYTF
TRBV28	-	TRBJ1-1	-	TGTGCCAGCAGTATTGCGGGGGAAATGAACACTGAAGCTTTCTTT	CASSIAGEMNTEAFF
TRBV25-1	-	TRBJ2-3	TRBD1	TGTGCCAGCTCCTCGTTAGGGACAGAGACAGATACGCAGTATTTT	CASSSLGTETDTQYF
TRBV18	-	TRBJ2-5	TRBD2	TGTGCCAGCTCGTTCGGGAGGCGAGAGACCCAGTACTTC	CASSFGRRETQYF
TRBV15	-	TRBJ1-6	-	TGTGCCACCAGCAGAGGAGCCGGGGTTCTTAATTCACCCCTCCACTTT	CATSRGAGVLNSPLHF
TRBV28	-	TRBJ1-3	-	TGTGCCAGCACCACAGCTGGAAACACCATATATTTT	CASTTAGNTIYF
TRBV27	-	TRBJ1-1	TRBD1	TGTGCCAGCAGTCTTACACGAACAGGGGGCACTGAAGCTTTCTTT	CASSLTRTGGTEAFF
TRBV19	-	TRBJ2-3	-	TGTGCCAGTAGTATAGGGCAGACTAGCACAGATACGCAGTATTTT	CASSIGQTSTDTQYF
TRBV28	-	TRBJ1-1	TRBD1	TGTGCCAGCTGTCCCGGGACAGGGGTGGGTGAAGCTTTCTTT	CASCPGTGVGEAFF
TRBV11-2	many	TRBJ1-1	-	TGTGCCAGCAGCTTTAAAGGGGACACTGAAGCTTTCTTT	CASSFKGDTEAFF
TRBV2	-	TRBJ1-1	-	TGTGCCAGCAGTGTTCAGGGTTTAGGAGGGACTGAAGCTTTCTTT	CASSVQGLGGTEAFF
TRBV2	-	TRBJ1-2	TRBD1	TGTGCCAGCATTATCGACGGGACAGGAGGCGGCTACACCTTC	CASIIDGTGGGYTF
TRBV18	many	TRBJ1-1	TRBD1	TGTGCCAGCTCACCACTCTCCGGGACAGGTGCAACAAACACTGAAGCTTTCTTT	CASSPLSGTGATNTEAFF
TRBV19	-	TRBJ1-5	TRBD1	TGTGCCAGTACCCCGGGACAGGGAGGTAATCAGCCCCAGCATTTT	CASTPGQGGNQPQHF
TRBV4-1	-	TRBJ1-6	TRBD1	TGCGCCAGCAGCCAGATCCGGGACAGGGGTCCTAATTCACCCCTCCACTTT	CASSQIRDRGPNSPLHF
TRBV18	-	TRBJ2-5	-	TGTGCCAGCTCACCAGAAACGGATTGGCGGGAGACCCAGTACTTC	CASSPETDWRETQYF
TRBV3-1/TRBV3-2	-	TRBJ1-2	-	TGTGCCAGCAGCACCTCCGCTCCACAAGGCTACACCTTC	CASSTSAPQGYTF
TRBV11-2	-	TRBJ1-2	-	TGTGCCAGCTCCCGTACCGGGGGTGCCAACTATGGCTACACCTTC	CASSRTGGANYGYTF
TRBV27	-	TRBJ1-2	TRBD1	TGTGCCAGCAGTACATCCGGGACAGGTAGCATCTATGGCTACACCTTC	CASSTSGTGSIYGYTF
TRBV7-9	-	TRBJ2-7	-	TGTGCCAGCAGCACGAATTCAGGCTACGAGCAGTACTTC	CASSTNSGYEQYF
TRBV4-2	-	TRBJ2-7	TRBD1	TGTGCCAGCAGCCAAGGACAGGGGGGCCTCTACGAGCAGTACTTC	CASSQGQGGLYEQYF
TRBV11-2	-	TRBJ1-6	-	TGTGCCAGCAGGTCTCAGGCAGGGCGAGGTTCACCCCTCCACTTT	CASRSQAGRGSPLHF
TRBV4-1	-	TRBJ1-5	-	TGCGCCAGCAGCCAAAGCTCGGCAGGGAATCAGCCCCAGCATTTT	CASSQSSAGNQPQHF
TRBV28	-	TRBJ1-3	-	TGTGCCAGCACCACTCTTGGCTCTGGAAACACCATATATTTT	CASTTLGSGNTIYF
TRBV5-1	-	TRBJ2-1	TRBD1	TGCGCCAGCACAACCTGGGGACAGGTCTACAATGAGCAGTTCTTC	CASTTWGQVYNEQFF
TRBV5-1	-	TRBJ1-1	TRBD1	TGCGCCAGCAGCTTGGTTGGACAGGGGAACACTGAAGCTTTCTTT	CASSLVGQGNTEAFF
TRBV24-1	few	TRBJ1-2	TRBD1	TGTGCCACCAGTGGAGAAACCGGGACAGGGGCGCATGGCTACACCTTC	CATSGETGTGAHGYTF
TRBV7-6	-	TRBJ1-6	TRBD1	TGTGCCAGCTCCCAACGTCCAAAAGGGACAGGAAGTGATTCACCCCTCCACTTT	CASSQRPKGTGSDSPLHF
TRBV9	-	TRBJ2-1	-	TGTGCCAGCAGCCCCCCCGGCGGGCACTACAATGAGCAGTTCTTC	CASSPPGGHYNEQFF
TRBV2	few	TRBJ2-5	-	TGTGCCACAGGGGCCGGAGCCACGCTGGAGACCCAGTACTTC	CATGAGATLETQYF
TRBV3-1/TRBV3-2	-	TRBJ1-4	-	TGTGCCAGCAGCCAAGCCCAGGGGCTTGGTGAAAAACTGTTTTTT	CASSQAQGLGEKLFF
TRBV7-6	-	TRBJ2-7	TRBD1	TGTGCCAGCAGCTTAGTTGCGGGACAGGGAGCCTACGAGCAGTACTTC	CASSLVAGQGAYEQYF
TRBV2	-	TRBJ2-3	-	TGTGCCAGCAGTCCGTACACGGACATCGGTAGCACAGATACGCAGTATTTT	CASSPYTDIGSTDTQYF
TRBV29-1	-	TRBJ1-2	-	TGCAGCGTTGAAGCCGGGGCAGGGGTGAGATCTGGCTACACCTTC	CSVEAGAGVRSGYTF
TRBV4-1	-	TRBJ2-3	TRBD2	TGCGCCAGCAGCCAAGAGGGCGCTAGCGGGGGGGTTGCTAGCACAGATACGCAGTATTTT	CASSQEGASGGVASTDTQYF
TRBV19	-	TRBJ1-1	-	TGTGCCAGTAGTATAGTCGGCGGGCAGAAAGCTTTCTTT	CASSIVGGQKAFF
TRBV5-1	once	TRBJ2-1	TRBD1	TGCGCCAGCAGCTGGACAGGGGGCTACAATGAGCAGTTCTTC	CASSWTGGYNEQFF
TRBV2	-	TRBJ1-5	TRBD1	TGTGCCAGCAGGAGGGACAGAGACATCAGCAATCAGCCCCAGCATTTT	CASRRDRDISNQPQHF
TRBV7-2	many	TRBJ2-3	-	TGTGCCAGCAGCTTAGCAGCTTACGGTCCAGATACGCAGTATTTT	CASSLAAYGPDTQYF
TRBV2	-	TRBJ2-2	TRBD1	TGTGCCACCAGGGGTGGGACAGCGAACACCGGGGAGCTGTTTTTT	CATRGGTANTGELFF
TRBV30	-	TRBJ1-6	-	TGTGCCTGGAGCAGCTCCTATAATTCACCCCTCCACTTT	CAWSSSYNSPLHF
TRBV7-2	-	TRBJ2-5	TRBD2	TGTGCCAGCAGCTTTGGGGAATTGACTAGCGGGATGCGGGAGACCCAGTACTTC	CASSFGELTSGMRETQYF
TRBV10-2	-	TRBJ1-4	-	TGCGCCAGCAGTCGGAGGGAGAGTGAAAAACTGTTTTTT	CASSRRESEKLFF
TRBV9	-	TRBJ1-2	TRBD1	TGTGCCAGCAGCGTCGACAGGGGGCAAAATGGCTACACCTTC	CASSVDRGQNGYTF
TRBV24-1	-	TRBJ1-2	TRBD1	TGTGCCACCAGTGAACCGGGACAGGGGGCGAGGGAAGGCTACACCTTC	CATSEPGQGAREGYTF
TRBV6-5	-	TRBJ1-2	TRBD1	TGTGCCAGCAGTTACCAGAGGACAGGATACTATGGCTACACCTTC	CASSYQRTGYYGYTF
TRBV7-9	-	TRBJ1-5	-	TGTGCCGGCGGACGGGACAATCAGCCCCAGCATTTT	CAGGRDNQPQHF
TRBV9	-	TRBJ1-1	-	TGTGCCAGCAGCGTAAAGTCGGGGGGGACTGAAGCTTTCTTT	CASSVKSGGTEAFF
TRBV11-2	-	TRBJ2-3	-	TGTGCCCAAGCGAAGGCCGCCGATACGCAGTATTTT	CAQAKAADTQYF
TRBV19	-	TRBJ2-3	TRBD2	TGTGCCAGTAGACAGCGGGGGGGCCAGGATACGCAGTATTTT	CASRQRGGQDTQYF
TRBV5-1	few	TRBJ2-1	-	TGCGCCAGCCGCGTAAGCGGCCGAAACAATGAGCAGTTCTTC	CASRVSGRNNEQFF
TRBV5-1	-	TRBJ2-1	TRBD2	TGCGCCAGCAGCTCACGACCTAGCGGGGGGGCAACCTACAATGAGCAGTTCTTC	CASSSRPSGGATYNEQFF
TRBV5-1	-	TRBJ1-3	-	TGCGCCAGCAGCTTGGATGGCCGGGGCTCTGGAAACACCATATATTTT	CASSLDGRGSGNTIYF